The rows below give T cell receptor beta chains drawn from one sample of a study of Tregs in tolerant kidney transplant recipients. Some clones are missing from TCRdb's copy, which holds only in-frame ones; the method was immunoSEQ multiplex PCR. The table includes some 71,000 clones, roughly nine tenths detected once. This specimen consisted of CD4+ T cells from blood, obtained before the transplant. The source is a human donor who received a combined kidney and bone marrow transplant. CDR3s include the opening cysteine and the closing phenylalanine or tryptophan. Each record gives: V gene, J gene, D gene, clone size, CDR3 protein, CDR3 DNA. A D gene is named only where the DNA matches it firmly. The listing skips clone size in some rows; elsewhere it reads once, few, many or a size class.

V: TRBV28; J: TRBJ2-3; D: TRBD2; size: few; CDR3: CAGGGRHLTDTQYF; DNA: TGTGCCGGGGGGGGACGGCACCTCACAGATACGCAGTATTTT
V: TRBV6-5; J: TRBJ2-7; D: TRBD2; size: NA; CDR3: CASKDPAGGAYEQYF; DNA: TGTGCCAGCAAGGATCCGGCGGGAGGGGCCTACGAGCAGTACTTC
V: TRBV28; J: TRBJ2-7; D: NA; size: NA; CDR3: CASSFSIPPTPSSYEQYF; DNA: TGTGCCAGCAGTTTCTCGATACCTCCGACGCCTAGCTCCTACGAGCAGTACTTC
V: TRBV29-1; J: TRBJ1-2; D: NA; size: NA; CDR3: CSAGVGNYGYTF; DNA: TGCAGCGCAGGGGTGGGTAACTATGGCTACACCTTC
V: TRBV9; J: TRBJ2-1; D: TRBD2; size: NA; CDR3: CASSVGLAGGEQFF; DNA: TGTGCCAGCAGCGTAGGACTAGCGGGAGGTGAGCAGTTCTTC
V: TRBV2; J: TRBJ2-3; D: TRBD2; size: NA; CDR3: CASRREIRTDTQYF; DNA: TGTGCCAGCCGGCGGGAGATACGCACAGATACGCAGTATTTT
V: TRBV28; J: TRBJ1-2; D: TRBD1; size: few; CDR3: CASSFGQGRNYGYTF; DNA: TGTGCCAGCAGTTTTGGACAGGGGCGCAACTATGGCTACACCTTC
V: TRBV28; J: TRBJ2-3; D: TRBD2; size: few; CDR3: CASSYGPGLAGMADTQYF; DNA: TGTGCCAGCAGTTATGGTCCGGGACTAGCGGGAATGGCCGATACGCAGTATTTT
V: TRBV27; J: TRBJ1-2; D: NA; size: few; CDR3: CASSQGYGYTF; DNA: TGTGCCAGCAGCCAGGGTTATGGCTACACCTTC
V: TRBV6-1; J: TRBJ2-3; D: NA; size: NA; CDR3: CASSERLAGKDTQYF; DNA: TGTGCCAGCAGTGAACGTCTAGCCGGTAAAGATACGCAGTATTTT
V: TRBV29-1; J: TRBJ2-5; D: NA; size: NA; CDR3: CSVEQGFKTQYF; DNA: TGCAGCGTTGAACAGGGGTTCAAGACCCAGTACTTC
V: TRBV21-1; J: TRBJ2-7; D: NA; size: NA; CDR3: CASSIGTVGTSGSEQYF; DNA: TGTGCCAGCAGCATTGGGACGGTCGGGACTAGCGGGAGCGAGCAGTACTTC
V: TRBV28; J: TRBJ1-1; D: NA; size: NA; CDR3: CASSFARASMNTEAFF; DNA: TGTGCCAGCAGTTTCGCCAGGGCGTCCATGAACACTGAAGCTTTCTTT
V: TRBV5-1; J: TRBJ1-4; D: TRBD1; size: NA; CDR3: CASSLEGQANEKLFF; DNA: TGCGCCAGCAGCTTGGAGGGACAGGCTAATGAAAAACTGTTTTTT
V: TRBV6-1; J: TRBJ1-5; D: TRBD1; size: NA; CDR3: CASSEQDREHQPQHF; DNA: TGTGCCAGCAGTGAGCAGGACAGGGAGCATCAGCCCCAGCATTTT
V: TRBV5-1; J: TRBJ2-1; D: TRBD1; size: NA; CDR3: CASSATGGNEQFF; DNA: TGCGCCAGCAGCGCCACAGGGGGCAATGAGCAGTTCTTC
V: TRBV5-1; J: TRBJ2-5; D: NA; size: once; CDR3: CASSLEAGAGETQYF; DNA: TGCGCCAGCAGCTTGGAGGCAGGGGCAGGAGAGACCCAGTACTTC
V: TRBV6-5; J: TRBJ2-4; D: TRBD1; size: NA; CDR3: CASSTGQGAKNIQYF; DNA: TGTGCCAGCAGTACTGGACAGGGGGCCAAAAACATTCAGTACTTC
V: TRBV5-4; J: TRBJ2-5; D: NA; size: NA; CDR3: CASSLVRGQETQYF; DNA: TGTGCCAGCAGCTTGGTTAGGGGACAAGAGACCCAGTACTTC
V: TRBV18; J: TRBJ2-3; D: NA; size: NA; CDR3: CATKLRTTDTQYF; DNA: TGTGCCACCAAATTGCGAACCACAGATACGCAGTATTTT
V: TRBV29-1; J: TRBJ2-7; D: TRBD2; size: NA; CDR3: CSGRLAGGHEQYF; DNA: TGCAGCGGGCGGCTAGCGGGAGGACACGAGCAGTACTTC
V: TRBV5-1; J: TRBJ2-1; D: TRBD2; size: NA; CDR3: CASSPNLAGSYNEQFF; DNA: TGCGCCAGCAGCCCCAATCTAGCGGGATCGTACAATGAGCAGTTCTTC
V: TRBV7-9; J: TRBJ1-1; D: NA; size: NA; CDR3: CASHPGWGDVPEAFF; DNA: TGTGCCAGCCACCCGGGGTGGGGGGATGTCCCTGAAGCTTTCTTT
V: TRBV7-8; J: TRBJ2-5; D: NA; size: NA; CDR3: CASSLSEGARYAYF; DNA: TGTGCCAGCAGCCTTTCGGAGGGGGCGCGCTACGCGTACTTC